The 12 T cell receptor beta chains reported below all come from one sample, sequenced in a study of T cell responses to AZD1222 COVID-19 vaccine. The method was immunoSEQ multiplex PCR; TCRdb's version includes in-frame clones alone and lacks a portion of them. The sample has around 58,000 clones, about 80% seen once. This specimen consisted of peripheral blood, obtained on day 0 of AZD1222 vaccination. The source of these receptors is an adult in good health.

V gene TRBV6-5 combines with J gene TRBJ1-5; possibly TRBD1 for D (5 bases). This CDR3 is built from 15 residues. CDR1 is MNHEY, CDR2 SVGAGI, per germline. V was shortened by 6 bases and J by 2 bases, with 14 bases between the two germline ends. This CDR3 is CASRRTSLGNQPQHF. Here the CDR3 DNA reads TGTGCCAGCAGAAGGACATCCTTAGGCAATCAGCCCCAGCATTTT.

The J gene is TRBJ1-3, the V gene TRBV10-3; TRBD1 aligns across 9 bases. CDR1 is ENHRY and CDR2 is SYGVKD in the germline V gene. Losses at the gene ends were 3 bases for V and 0 bases for J; bases not matched to a gene: 3. The CDR3 length is 16 residues. The CDR3 reads CAISDPGQGSGNTIYF. Written as DNA, the CDR3 is TGTGCCATCAGTGACCCGGGACAGGGCTCTGGAAACACCATATATTTT.

The chain uses TRBV27 and TRBJ2-7; maybe TRBD2 (6 bases). Trimming cost V 5 bases and J 4 bases, with 15 bases left between them. CDR3 length: 14 amino acids. Germline loops: CDR1 MNHEY, CDR2 SMNVEV (reference sequence). The DNA of the CDR3 is TGTGCCAGCAGTCCCGGGACTTTTTGGTACGAGCAGTACTTC. This encodes CASSPGTFWYEQYF.

The chain employs TRBV11-2 and TRBJ1-1; a weak D match, TRBD1 (6 bases). V was clipped by 1 base and J by 4 bases, with 10 bases between them. This CDR3 spans 14 amino acids. The germline V gene encodes CDR1 SGHAT and CDR2 FQNNGV. CDR3 residues: CASSLAGRGTEAFF. CDR3 coding DNA: TGTGCCAGCAGCTTAGCGGGCAGGGGCACTGAAGCTTTCTTT.

J is TRBJ1-6 and V is TRBV27; D gene uncertain. Per germline, CDR1 MNHEY and CDR2 SMNVEV (reference sequence). Trimming removed 3 bases from V and 12 bases from J, with 12 bases in between. The CDR3 sequence is 13 residues long. Here the CDR3 reads CASSFGVLQPLHF. In nucleotides, the CDR3 is TGTGCCAGCAGTTTTGGAGTCCTACAACCCCTCCACTTT.

On this clone itself: Possible read error: a much larger clone is one base away. This chain joins TRBV7-8 and TRBJ2-1; D is unclear. Germline loops: CDR1 SGHVS, CDR2 FQNEAQ. This CDR3 is 11 amino acids long. The ends were cut back, 5 bases at V and 6 bases at J, with 5 bases in the middle. The chain's CDR3 is CASSPFNEQFF. CDR3 DNA sequence: TGTGCCAGCAGCCCATTCAATGAGCAGTTCTTC.

V gene TRBV27 combines with J gene TRBJ2-1, with D possibly matching TRBD2 (6 bases). CDR1 MNHEY and CDR2 SMNVEV come from the germline V gene (reference sequence). This CDR3 comprises 15 residues. Trimming took off 3 bases at V and 2 bases at J, with 11 bases between the two ends. This CDR3 reads CASSFSRTTYNEQFF. The DNA of the CDR3 is TGTGCCAGCAGTTTTTCCCGGACTACCTACAATGAGCAGTTCTTC.

The chain joins TRBV7-8 to TRBJ1-1; D not resolved. V lost 1 base, J lost 3 bases, and 6 bases lay in between. The CDR3 totals 13 residues. The germline gives CDR1 SGHVS, CDR2 FQNEAQ. The CDR3 DNA follows: TGTGCCAGCAGCTTAGATAGGGACACTGAAGCTTTCTTT. This codes for CASSLDRDTEAFF.

The chain combines TRBV5-4 with TRBJ1-6; possible D gene TRBD1, 5 bases. V was pared by 4 bases and J by 0 bases, with 17 bases between. The CDR3 spans 18 residues. Germline CDR1 and CDR2: SGHNT and YYREEE (reference sequence). Here the CDR3 reads CASSPGGTRSSYNSPLHF. Written as DNA, the CDR3 is TGTGCCAGCAGCCCGGGGGGTACTCGGAGCTCCTATAATTCACCCCTCCACTTT.

The V and J genes are TRBV18 and TRBJ1-1; the match to TRBD1 covers 8 bases. V shed 3 bases and J 0 bases; nucleotides not matched to a gene: 0. This CDR3 comprises 14 residues. Per the germline V gene, CDR1 is KGHSH and CDR2 is LQKENI. In DNA form, the CDR3 reads TGTGCCAGCTCACCCAGGGGGCTGAACACTGAAGCTTTCTTT. Protein sequence: CASSPRGLNTEAFF.

This chain connects TRBV7-2 to TRBJ1-2; D unclear. This CDR3 contains 15 residues. CDR1 and CDR2 (germline): SGHTA, FQGNSA. The germline V and J ends were trimmed by 1 base and 2 bases, with 11 bases remaining between them. CDR3 nucleotides: TGTGCCAGCAGCTTAGGGGTCGGATCAAACTATGGCTACACCTTC. Its protein is CASSLGVGSNYGYTF.

The chain couples TRBV12-5 to TRBJ1-3; D ambiguous. V was pared by 6 bases and J by 0 bases, with 12 bases between. This CDR3 is built from 15 residues. Per germline, CDR1 LGHNT and CDR2 FRNRAP. CDR3 bases: TGTGCTAGTGGCTCGGACGGTTCCTCTGGAAACACCATATATTTT. It yields the protein CASGSDGSSGNTIYF.